The T cell receptor beta chain under discussion was sequenced for a study of blood T cell repertoires in COVID-19. At the level of the study: Specimens from acute and convalescent COVID-19 originated in the United States, Italy and Spain. T cells, B-cell-depleted T cells, or PBMCs supplied cDNA or gDNA.

Germline V gene sequence: CDR1 SGHAT, CDR2 FQNNGV. The CDR3 totals 17 residues. The V and J ends lost 1 base and 3 bases respectively, with 19 bases between them. The table lists this clone with a few counts. The protocol was immunoSEQ multiplex PCR, while the TCRdb copy is restricted to in-frame clones and leaves out a portion. The sample holds 200,000 to 250,000 clones, 88% seen once. This receptor was taken from a man aged 70-80 years with acute or convalescent COVID-19. The gene calls are TRBV11-2 and TRBJ2-7, with TRBD1 as a possible D gene (6 bases). Sequencing was done on a sample of peripheral blood. The chain's CDR3 is CASSLGGKGGFIYEQYF. Written as DNA, the CDR3 is TGTGCCAGCAGCTTAGGCGGCAAAGGGGGTTTTATCTACGAGCAGTACTTC.